These T cell receptor beta chains were read from a single sample in a study of control samples from healthy donors and cancer patients. Produced via immunoSEQ multiplex PCR; TCRdb's table is partial and in-frame only. The sample consists of 95,000 to 120,000 clones, just under 85% of them appearing once. The sample comprised blood. The source is a man aged 18 to 30 in good health. The CDR3 runs from the conserved cysteine through the conserved F or W. D genes are given only for firm matches. Size tells how often a clone was seen (once, few, many) or the class of an expanded clone, and some rows leave it out.

CDR3 DNA | CDR3 protein | clone size | CDR3 length | V gene | D gene | J gene
TGTGCCAGCAGTCACGCTTGGACAGAGCTATCCTACGAGCAGTACTTC | CASSHAWTELSYEQYF | . | 16 | TRBV27 | . | TRBJ2-7
TGTGCCAGCAGCTTAGCGCCCAAATCCTCCTACGAGCAGTACTTC | CASSLAPKSSYEQYF | . | 15 | TRBV7-2 | . | TRBJ2-7
TGTGCCAGCAGCCCGGTGGACAGATCGAACACCGGGGAGCTGTTTTTT | CASSPVDRSNTGELFF | . | 16 | TRBV9 | . | TRBJ2-2
TGTGCCAGCAGGTTCAGGGGTGGCGAGCAGTTCTTC | CASRFRGGEQFF | . | 12 | TRBV6-5 | . | TRBJ2-1
TGTGCCAGCAGCTCAATATGGACAGGGAACTATGGCTACACCTTC | CASSSIWTGNYGYTF | . | 15 | TRBV7-2 | TRBD1 | TRBJ1-2
TGTGCCAGCAGCCGGTTAGCGCTTGCTAGAGATACGCAGTATTTT | CASSRLALARDTQYF | . | 15 | TRBV14 | . | TRBJ2-3
TGTGCCAGCAGCCAAGATAGAGCGGGGGGCATCAACAATGAGCAGTTCTTC | CASSQDRAGGINNEQFF | . | 17 | TRBV14 | TRBD2 | TRBJ2-1
TGCGCCAGCAGCCTCGGGACAGGGCATCACTCAACTAATGAAAAACTGTTTTTT | CASSLGTGHHSTNEKLFF | few | 18 | TRBV10-1 | TRBD1 | TRBJ1-4
TGTGCCAGCAGCTTAGTTTTGACCGATTCACCCCTCCACTTT | CASSLVLTDSPLHF | once | 14 | TRBV7-6 | . | TRBJ1-6
TGTGCCTGGAACAAGGGACTGCTTCCCTCCTACGAGCAGTACTTC | CAWNKGLLPSYEQYF | . | 15 | TRBV30 | . | TRBJ2-7
TGTGCCAGCGGTGGACTAGCGGGGGGCGGCGAGCAGTTCTTC | CASGGLAGGGEQFF | . | 14 | TRBV27 | TRBD2 | TRBJ2-1
TGTGCCAGCAGCTTAGGTCGGGGAGGAGACACCGGGGAGCTGTTTTTT | CASSLGRGGDTGELFF | . | 16 | TRBV7-9 | . | TRBJ2-2
TGTGCCAGCAGTTACAGCGGCGGGGGGGTCACAGATACGCAGTATTTT | CASSYSGGGVTDTQYF | . | 16 | TRBV6-5 | TRBD2 | TRBJ2-3
TGTGCCAGCAGCTTAAGGCGGGGGGACTACAATGAGCAGTTCTTC | CASSLRRGDYNEQFF | . | 15 | TRBV7-2 | TRBD2 | TRBJ2-1
TGTGCCAGCAGCGAGAGGTCTAGTTCACCCCTCCACTTT | CASSERSSSPLHF | few | 13 | TRBV9 | . | TRBJ1-6
TGCGCCAGCAGCCGGGCTGGCGGGGGGGTGAATGAGCAGTTCTTC | CASSRAGGGVNEQFF | . | 15 | TRBV4-3 | TRBD2 | TRBJ2-1
TGTGCCAGCAGTGAAACTGGCCGAAAGAACACTGAAGCTTTCTTT | CASSETGRKNTEAFF | . | 15 | TRBV6-1 | . | TRBJ1-1
TGTGCCAGCAGCTTGGTCCGGGGTAGTGAGACCCAGTACTTC | CASSLVRGSETQYF | . | 14 | TRBV5-5 | . | TRBJ2-5
TGTGCCAGCAGCGCGTACAGGGTAACTAATGAAAAACTGTTTTTT | CASSAYRVTNEKLFF | . | 15 | TRBV11-2 | . | TRBJ1-4
TGTGCCAGCAGGGGGGGACAGCTATATGGCTACACCTTC | CASRGGQLYGYTF | . | 13 | TRBV28 | TRBD1 | TRBJ1-2
TGTGCCAGCAGCCTCTTTACCCTGGGACAGGGGGGCGAGCAGTACTTC | CASSLFTLGQGGEQYF | . | 16 | TRBV14 | TRBD1 | TRBJ2-7
TGTGCCAGCAGTGATGAGGGAGGAGCTGGGGCCAACGTCCTGACTTTC | CASSDEGGAGANVLTF | . | 16 | TRBV2 | . | TRBJ2-6
TGTGCCAGCAGTCTAGCGGGGGAGAGCTCCTACGAGCAGTACTTC | CASSLAGESSYEQYF | . | 15 | TRBV28 | TRBD2 | TRBJ2-7
TGTGCCACCAGTGCCGGACAGCATAATCAGCCCCAGCATTTT | CATSAGQHNQPQHF | few | 14 | TRBV24-1 | . | TRBJ1-5
TGCGCCAGCAGCCAAGACCCAGGGGAGGACACCATATATTTT | CASSQDPGEDTIYF | . | 14 | TRBV4-1 | . | TRBJ1-3
TGTGCCAGCAGCCAAGACGAAAGGGTAGTGTACAATGAGCAGTTCTTC | CASSQDERVVYNEQFF | . | 16 | TRBV4-2 | . | TRBJ2-1
TGTGCCAGCAGTCTCACATACCGGGACAGGGCCAGTAAATATGGCTACACCTTC | CASSLTYRDRASKYGYTF | once | 18 | TRBV6-6 | TRBD1 | TRBJ1-2
TGTGCCAGCAGAACCCCGGGACTAGCGGACCAGTACCAAGAGACCCAGTACTTC | CASRTPGLADQYQETQYF | . | 18 | TRBV28 | TRBD2 | TRBJ2-5
TGTGCCAGCAGCTGGGACTTCCTGAACACTGAAGCTTTCTTT | CASSWDFLNTEAFF | . | 14 | TRBV5-6 | . | TRBJ1-1
TGTGCCAGCAGCCGGGACAGACAAGAGACCCAGTACTTC | CASSRDRQETQYF | . | 13 | TRBV2 | TRBD1 | TRBJ2-5
TGCGCCAGCAGCCCCCGGGAGCCGAACACTGAAGCTTTCTTT | CASSPREPNTEAFF | once | 14 | TRBV5-1 | . | TRBJ1-1
TGTGCCTGGGAACCCCTGGGGGACAGTAATTCACCCCTCCACTTT | CAWEPLGDSNSPLHF | . | 15 | TRBV30 | TRBD1 | TRBJ1-6
TGTGCCAGCACCCTCCCCTACGGTGAGCAGTTCTTC | CASTLPYGEQFF | . | 12 | TRBV7-9 | . | TRBJ2-1
TGTGCCAGCAGGGGGGCAGGGAATGAAAAACTGTTTTTT | CASRGAGNEKLFF | . | 13 | TRBV28 | . | TRBJ1-4
TGTGCCAGCAGTGGCGTCCGACAGGGATTACTGAACACTGAAGCTTTCTTT | CASSGVRQGLLNTEAFF | once | 17 | TRBV28 | TRBD1 | TRBJ1-1
TGTGCCAGCACCCTCCGGAAGGGCCAAGAGACCCAGTACTTC | CASTLRKGQETQYF | . | 14 | TRBV6-6 | . | TRBJ2-5
TGTGCCAGCAGGAAAGACAGGGGAGGCAATGAGCAGTTCTTC | CASRKDRGGNEQFF | . | 14 | TRBV2 | TRBD1 | TRBJ2-1
TGCGCCAGCAGTGAGGGGGCCTCCTACAATGAGCAGTTCTTC | CASSEGASYNEQFF | . | 14 | TRBV5-1 | TRBD1 | TRBJ2-1
TGTGCCAGCAGCTTATCAGGCGGGGGTCGGATTGGGGAGACCCAGTACTTC | CASSLSGGGRIGETQYF | once | 17 | TRBV7-2 | TRBD2 | TRBJ2-5
TGTGCCACCAGTGATTTGGGGCAGGGGGCGGAGACCCAGTACTTC | CATSDLGQGAETQYF | . | 15 | TRBV24-1 | TRBD1 | TRBJ2-5
TGTGCCAGCAGCGAGAGGGCCGTTAATAATGAAAAACTGTTTTTT | CASSERAVNNEKLFF | . | 15 | TRBV4-2 | . | TRBJ1-4